Given below is one TCR beta chain in context. The CDR3 extends over 13 amino acids. In germline, CDR1 is MNHEY, CDR2 SVGAGI. Trimming took off 7 bases at V and 4 bases at J, with 13 bases between the two ends. As originally analysed: Amplified reference gene primers provided the basis for estimating nucleated cell counts. Some clones are missing from TCRdb's copy, which holds only in-frame ones; the method was immunoSEQ multiplex PCR. The D gene and trimming were derived from the DNA, and the V and J assignments and clone size from that table. In the table there are 100,000 to 150,000 clones, around 77% of which are singletons. These data come from a study of blood T cell repertoires in COVID-19. Across the study: Samples taken during acute and convalescent COVID-19 were collected in the United States, Italy and Spain. The analysed material was cDNA or gDNA that came from T cells, B-cell-depleted T cells, or PBMCs.

Sequenced material: peripheral blood. The receptor was isolated from a human donor in a cohort sampled during active COVID-19. V is TRBV6-5 and J is TRBJ1-1; D is unresolved. CDR3 region: CASNQAGFTEAFF. CDR3 nucleotides: TGTGCCAGCAACCAGGCTGGGTTCACTGAAGCTTTCTTT.